This T cell receptor (beta chain) is drawn from a study of PD-1 blockade in mismatch repair-deficient tumors. Assay: immunoSEQ multiplex PCR; the TCRdb copy retains only in-frame clones and omits some. In the table there are about 100,000 clones, roughly four fifths of which are singletons. CDR1 and CDR2 (germline): LNHDA, SQIVND (reference sequence). There are 14 residues in the CDR3. V was trimmed by 3 bases and J by 4 bases, leaving 12 bases between them. This TCR derives from an adult with mismatch repair-deficient cancer. The chain joins TRBV19 to TRBJ1-1, with D uncertain. Sequencing used peripheral blood, obtained approximately 35 weeks after starting pembrolizumab. Here the CDR3 reads CASSMVALPTEAFF. The CDR3 DNA reads TGTGCCAGTAGTATGGTAGCTCTTCCCACTGAAGCTTTCTTT.